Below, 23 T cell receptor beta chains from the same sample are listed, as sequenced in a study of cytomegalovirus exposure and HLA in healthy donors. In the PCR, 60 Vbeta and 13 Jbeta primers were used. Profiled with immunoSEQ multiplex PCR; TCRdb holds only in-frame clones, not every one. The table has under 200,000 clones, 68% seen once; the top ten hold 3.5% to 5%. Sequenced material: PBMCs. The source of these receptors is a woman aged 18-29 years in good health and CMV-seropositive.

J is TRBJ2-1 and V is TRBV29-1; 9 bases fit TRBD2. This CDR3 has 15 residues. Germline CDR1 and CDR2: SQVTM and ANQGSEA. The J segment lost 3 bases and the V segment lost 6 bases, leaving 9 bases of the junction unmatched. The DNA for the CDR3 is TGCAGCGTGGGGGGCGGGGGGGTAGACTACAATGAGCAGTTCTTC. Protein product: CSVGGGGVDYNEQFF.

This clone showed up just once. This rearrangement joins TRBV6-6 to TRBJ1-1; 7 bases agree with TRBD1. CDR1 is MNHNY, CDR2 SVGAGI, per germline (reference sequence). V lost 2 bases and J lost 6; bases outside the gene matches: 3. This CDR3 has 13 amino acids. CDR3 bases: TGTGCCAGCAGTTACCGGGACAGCCCTGAAGCTTTCTTT. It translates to CASSYRDSPEAFF.

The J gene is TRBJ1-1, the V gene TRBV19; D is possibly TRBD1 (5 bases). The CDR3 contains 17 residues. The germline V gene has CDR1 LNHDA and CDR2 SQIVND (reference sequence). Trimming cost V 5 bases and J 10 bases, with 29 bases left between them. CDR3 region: CASSPYLGGNRFGIAFF. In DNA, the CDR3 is TGTGCCAGTAGTCCCTATTTGGGGGGGAACCGATTTGGAATAGCTTTCTTT.

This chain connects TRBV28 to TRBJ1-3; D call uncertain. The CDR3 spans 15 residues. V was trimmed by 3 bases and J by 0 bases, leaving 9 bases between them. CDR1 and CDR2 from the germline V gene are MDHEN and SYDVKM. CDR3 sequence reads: CASSFPRNSGNTIYF. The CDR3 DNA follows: TGTGCCAGCAGTTTCCCTAGGAACTCTGGAAACACCATATATTTT.

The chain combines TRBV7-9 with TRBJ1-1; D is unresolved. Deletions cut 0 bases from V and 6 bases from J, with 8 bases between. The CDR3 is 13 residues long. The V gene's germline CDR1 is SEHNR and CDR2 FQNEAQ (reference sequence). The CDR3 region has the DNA TGTGCCAGCAGCTTAGCGAGTCGGGCTGAAGCTTTCTTT. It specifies CASSLASRAEAFF.

The CDR3, as DNA: TGTGCCAGCAGCTTGGTTCCAGGGTACCACGAGCAGTACTTC. It is translated as CASSLVPGYHEQYF. The rearrangement joins TRBV5-5 to TRBJ2-7; a possible D gene is TRBD1 (5 bases). The CDR3 runs 14 residues. V lost 0 bases, J lost 5 bases, and 12 bases lay in between. CDR1 SGHKS and CDR2 YYEKEE come from the germline V gene (reference sequence). The full variable domain, completed using reference TRBV5-5 and TRBJ2-7, is DAGVTQSPTHLIKTRGQQVTLRCSPISGHKSVSWYQQVLGQGPQFIFQYYEKEERGRGNFPDRFSARQFPNYSSELNVNALLLGDSALYLCASSLVPGYHEQYFGPGTRLTVT.

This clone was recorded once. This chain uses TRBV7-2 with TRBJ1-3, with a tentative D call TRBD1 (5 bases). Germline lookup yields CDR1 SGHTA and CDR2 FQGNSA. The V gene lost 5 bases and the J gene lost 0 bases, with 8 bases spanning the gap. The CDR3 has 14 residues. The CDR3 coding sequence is TGTGCCAGCAGCCGTCAGGGCTCTGGAAACACCATATATTTT. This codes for CASSRQGSGNTIYF.

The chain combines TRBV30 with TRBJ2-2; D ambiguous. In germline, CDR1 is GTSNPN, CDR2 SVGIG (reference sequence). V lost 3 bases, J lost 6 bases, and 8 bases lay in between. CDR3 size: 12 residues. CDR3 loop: CAWSSYPGELFF. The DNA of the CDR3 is TGTGCCTGGAGCTCCTACCCCGGGGAGCTGTTTTTT.

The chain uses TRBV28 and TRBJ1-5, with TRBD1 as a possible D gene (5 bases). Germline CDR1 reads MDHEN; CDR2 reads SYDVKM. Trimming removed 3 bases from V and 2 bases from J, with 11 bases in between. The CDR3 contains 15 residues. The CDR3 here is CASSLSGSGNQPQHF. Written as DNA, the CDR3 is TGTGCCAGCAGTTTGTCAGGGTCCGGCAATCAGCCCCAGCATTTT.

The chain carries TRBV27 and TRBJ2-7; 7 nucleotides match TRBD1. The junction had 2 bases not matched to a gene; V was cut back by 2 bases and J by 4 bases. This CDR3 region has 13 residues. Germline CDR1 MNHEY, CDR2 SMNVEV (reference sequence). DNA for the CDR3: TGTGCCAGCAGTTTAGCAGGGGGATACGAGCAGTACTTC. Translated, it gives CASSLAGGYEQYF.

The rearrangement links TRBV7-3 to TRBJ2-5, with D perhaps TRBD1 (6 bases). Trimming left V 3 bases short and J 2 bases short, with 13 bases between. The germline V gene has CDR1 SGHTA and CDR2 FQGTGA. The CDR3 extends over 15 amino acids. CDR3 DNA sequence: TGTGCCAGCAGCTTGGGGGTCCAGGGGCAAGAGACCCAGTACTTC. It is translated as CASSLGVQGQETQYF.

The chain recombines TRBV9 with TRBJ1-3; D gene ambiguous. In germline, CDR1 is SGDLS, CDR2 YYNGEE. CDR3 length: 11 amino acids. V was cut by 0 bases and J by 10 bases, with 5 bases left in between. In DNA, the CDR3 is TGTGCCAGCAGCGTAGGAGGGACCATATATTTT. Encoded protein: CASSVGGTIYF.

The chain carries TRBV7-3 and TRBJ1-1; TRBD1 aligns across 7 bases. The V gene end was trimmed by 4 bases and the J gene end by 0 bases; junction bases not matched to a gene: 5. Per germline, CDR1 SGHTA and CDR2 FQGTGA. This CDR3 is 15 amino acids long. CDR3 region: CASSSGTGVNTEAFF. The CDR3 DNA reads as TGTGCCAGCAGCTCAGGCACAGGGGTGAACACTGAAGCTTTCTTT.

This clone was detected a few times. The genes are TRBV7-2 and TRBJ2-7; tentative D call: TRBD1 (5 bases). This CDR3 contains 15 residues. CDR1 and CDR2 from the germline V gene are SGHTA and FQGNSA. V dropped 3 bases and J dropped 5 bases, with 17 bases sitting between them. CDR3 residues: CASSFRRQSLNEQYF. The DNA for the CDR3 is TGTGCCAGCAGCTTCCGTCGACAGTCCCTGAACGAGCAGTACTTC. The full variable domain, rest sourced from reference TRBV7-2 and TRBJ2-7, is GAGVSQSPSNKVTEKGKDVELRCDPISGHTALYWYRQSLGQGLEFLIYFQGNSAPDKSGLPSDRFSAERTGGSVSTLTIQRTQQEDSAVYLCASSFRRQSLNEQYFGPGTRLTVT.

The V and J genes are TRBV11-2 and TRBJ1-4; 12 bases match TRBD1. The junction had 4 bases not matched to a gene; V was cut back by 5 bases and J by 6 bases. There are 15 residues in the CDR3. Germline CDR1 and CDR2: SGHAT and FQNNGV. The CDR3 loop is CASSVRDRGHEKLFF. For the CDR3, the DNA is TGTGCCAGCAGCGTCCGGGACAGGGGGCATGAAAAACTGTTTTTT.

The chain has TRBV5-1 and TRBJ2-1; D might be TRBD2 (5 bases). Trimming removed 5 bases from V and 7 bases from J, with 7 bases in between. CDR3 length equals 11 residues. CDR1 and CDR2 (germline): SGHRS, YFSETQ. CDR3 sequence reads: CASRDSNEQFF. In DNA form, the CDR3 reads TGCGCCAGCAGGGACTCGAATGAGCAGTTCTTC.

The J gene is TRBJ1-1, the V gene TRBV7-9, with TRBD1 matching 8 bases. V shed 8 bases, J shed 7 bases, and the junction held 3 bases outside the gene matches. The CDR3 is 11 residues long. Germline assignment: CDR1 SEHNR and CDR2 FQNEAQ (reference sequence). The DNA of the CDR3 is TGTGCCAGCTACAGGGGGGATGAAGCTTTCTTT. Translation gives CASYRGDEAFF. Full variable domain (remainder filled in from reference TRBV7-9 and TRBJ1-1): DTGVSQNPRHKITKRGQNVTFRCDPISEHNRLYWYRQTLGQGPEFLTYFQNEAQLEKSRLLSDRFSAERPKGSFSTLEIQRTEQGDSAMYLCASYRGDEAFFGQGTRLTVV.

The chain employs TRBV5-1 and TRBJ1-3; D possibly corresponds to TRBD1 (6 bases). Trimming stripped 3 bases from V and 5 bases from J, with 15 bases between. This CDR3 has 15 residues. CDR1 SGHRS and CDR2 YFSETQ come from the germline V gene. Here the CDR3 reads CASSSDSPYRNTIYF. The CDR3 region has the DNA TGCGCCAGCAGCTCGGACAGTCCTTATAGAAACACCATATATTTT.

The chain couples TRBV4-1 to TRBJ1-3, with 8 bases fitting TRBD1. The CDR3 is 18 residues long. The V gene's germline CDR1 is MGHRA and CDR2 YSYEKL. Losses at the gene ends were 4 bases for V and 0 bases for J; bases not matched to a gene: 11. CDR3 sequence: CASSLPWWDRISGNTIYF. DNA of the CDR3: TGCGCCAGCAGCCTCCCCTGGTGGGACAGGATCTCTGGAAACACCATATATTTT.

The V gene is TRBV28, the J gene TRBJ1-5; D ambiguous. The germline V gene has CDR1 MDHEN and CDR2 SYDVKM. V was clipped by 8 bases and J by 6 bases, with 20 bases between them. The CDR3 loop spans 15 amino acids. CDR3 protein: CASRLGEGLSQPQHF. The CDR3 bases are TGTGCCAGCCGACTCGGGGAGGGTTTAAGTCAGCCCCAGCATTTT.

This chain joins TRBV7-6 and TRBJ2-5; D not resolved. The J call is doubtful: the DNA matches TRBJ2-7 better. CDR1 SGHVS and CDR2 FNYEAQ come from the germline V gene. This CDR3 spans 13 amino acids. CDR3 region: CASSLSTNYEQYF. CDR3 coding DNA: TGTGCCAGCAGCTTATCCACCAACTACGAGCAGTACTTC.

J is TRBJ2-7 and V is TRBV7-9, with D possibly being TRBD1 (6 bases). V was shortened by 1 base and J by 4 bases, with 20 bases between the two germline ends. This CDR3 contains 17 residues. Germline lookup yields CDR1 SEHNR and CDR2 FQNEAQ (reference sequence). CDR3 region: CASSLDIIQGLSYEQYF. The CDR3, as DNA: TGTGCCAGCAGCTTAGACATAATACAGGGTCTCTCATACGAGCAGTACTTC.

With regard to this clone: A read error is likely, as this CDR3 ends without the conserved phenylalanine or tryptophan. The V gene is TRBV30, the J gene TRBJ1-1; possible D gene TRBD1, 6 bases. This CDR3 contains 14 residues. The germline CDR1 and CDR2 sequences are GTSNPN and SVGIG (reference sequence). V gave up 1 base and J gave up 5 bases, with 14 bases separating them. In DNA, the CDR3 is TGTGCCTGGAGTGACCCAGGGGTTTGGACTGAAGCTTTCGTT. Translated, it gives CAWSDPGVWTEAFV.